The rows below give T cell receptor beta chains drawn from one sample of a study of radiation and T cells in renal cell carcinoma. TCRdb's table, derived via immunoSEQ multiplex PCR, lists solely in-frame clones and lacks some. The sample has about 150,000 clones, 88% seen once. The sequences come from blood, collected from a patient whose treatment included radiotherapy and nephrectomy. The source of these receptors is a woman in her 70s with renal cell carcinoma. CDR3s include the opening cysteine and the closing phenylalanine or tryptophan. D genes are given only for firm matches. The size entry is marked missing in some rows and otherwise reads once, few, many or a size class.

V gene	clone size	D gene	J gene	CDR3 protein	CDR3 DNA
TRBV25-1	.	TRBD1	TRBJ1-2	CASSERTGGIYGYTF	TGTGCCAGCAGTGAGAGGACAGGGGGGATCTATGGCTACACCTTC
TRBV9	.	TRBD2	TRBJ2-3	CASSATSGLTDTQYF	TGTGCCAGCAGCGCAACTAGCGGCCTCACAGATACGCAGTATTTT
TRBV2	.	TRBD1	TRBJ2-7	CASGGQGGFYEQYF	TGTGCCAGCGGGGGACAGGGGGGGTTCTACGAGCAGTACTTC
TRBV2	.	.	TRBJ1-1	CASSVTGSNTEAFF	TGTGCCAGCAGTGTCACAGGGTCGAACACTGAAGCTTTCTTT
TRBV15	.	TRBD2	TRBJ2-5	CATSSTGTSGGETQYF	TGTGCCACCAGCTCAACCGGGACTAGCGGGGGAGAGACCCAGTACTTC
TRBV7-6	.	.	TRBJ2-7	CASSLEVAETYEQYF	TGTGCCAGCAGCCTAGAGGTCGCCGAGACCTACGAGCAGTACTTC
TRBV5-1	.	TRBD1	TRBJ1-2	CASSLLAGGQGLRYGYTF	TGCGCCAGCAGCTTGTTGGCCGGGGGACAGGGGTTACGCTATGGCTACACCTTC
TRBV6-5	.	.	TRBJ1-2	CASRTGNYGYTF	TGTGCCAGCAGAACAGGGAACTATGGCTACACCTTC
TRBV5-1	.	TRBD1	TRBJ1-4	CASSLTGGTNEKLFF	TGCGCCAGCAGCTTGACAGGGGGAACTAATGAAAAACTGTTTTTT
TRBV27	.	.	TRBJ1-1	CASSLLGAPEAFF	TGTGCCAGCAGTTTATTGGGGGCTCCTGAAGCTTTCTTT
TRBV25-1	.	.	TRBJ2-5	CASSEWGADETQYF	TGTGCCAGCAGTGAATGGGGGGCGGATGAGACCCAGTACTTC
TRBV13	.	.	TRBJ1-1	CASSLEGVGTEAFF	TGTGCCAGCAGCTTAGAAGGGGTCGGCACTGAAGCTTTCTTT
TRBV6-1	.	.	TRBJ2-2	CASSVDGPNTGELFF	TGTGCCAGCAGTGTGGACGGCCCGAACACCGGGGAGCTGTTTTTT
TRBV2	few	.	TRBJ1-5	CASSESRQSNQPQHF	TGTGCCAGCAGTGAATCGCGACAGAGTAATCAGCCCCAGCATTTT
TRBV6-6	.	.	TRBJ1-2	CASSYDAAPTGYTF	TGTGCCAGCAGTTACGACGCAGCCCCCACTGGCTACACCTTC
TRBV6-4	.	.	TRBJ1-2	CASSEQGKGYTF	TGTGCCAGCAGTGAACAGGGAAAAGGCTACACCTTC
TRBV5-4	.	TRBD2	TRBJ2-3	CASRRGGATDTQYF	TGTGCCAGCAGGCGCGGGGGGGCCACAGATACGCAGTATTTT
TRBV19	.	.	TRBJ1-2	CASSMGPADGYTF	TGTGCCAGTAGTATGGGTCCTGCCGACGGCTACACCTTC
TRBV20-1	.	.	TRBJ1-2	CSARWGGGYTF	TGCAGTGCTAGGTGGGGGGGTGGCTACACCTTC
TRBV5-1	.	TRBD1	TRBJ1-5	CASSQTTGAPQHF	TGCGCCAGCAGCCAGACGACAGGGGCGCCCCAGCATTTT
TRBV6-6	.	TRBD2	TRBJ2-1	CASSPNSGGAFEQFF	TGTGCCAGCAGCCCCAATAGCGGGGGGGCCTTCGAGCAGTTCTTC